The present T cell receptor (beta chain) was sequenced within a study of cytomegalovirus exposure and HLA in healthy donors. Study details: From donors who were HLA-typed, an early data release held 70 million to 90 million unique TCRs.

PCR employed 60 Vbeta and 13 Jbeta primers. The method was immunoSEQ multiplex PCR; TCRdb's version includes in-frame clones alone and lacks a portion of them. The sample consists of about 130,000 clones, 65% to 80% of them appearing once. Trimming left V 6 bases short and J 6 bases short, with 23 bases between. Per the germline V gene, CDR1 is LGHNA and CDR2 is YNFKEQ. This CDR3 is built from 16 residues. This clone was observed a handful of times. The chain uses TRBV4-2 and TRBJ1-1, with D perhaps TRBD1 (6 bases). The sequence was collected from a woman aged 60-70 years in good health and CMV-seropositive. The sample consisted of PBMCs. CDR3 amino acids: CASSPQGGTGRAEAFF. The CDR3 nucleotides read TGTGCCAGCAGTCCACAAGGAGGTACAGGGAGGGCTGAAGCTTTCTTT.